The 14 T cell receptor beta chains reported below all come from one sample, sequenced in a study of T cells after yellow fever vaccination. TCRdb re-derived calls from the 5' RACE reads in MiXCR, one entry per CDR3 protein. The data show 360,000 or so distinct CDR3 sequences, with roughly 11% seen just once and less than 20% held by the top ten. Sequences were derived from PBMCs, sampled on the day of the first yellow fever vaccination. Receptors originate from a man younger than 35 who received the YFV17D yellow fever vaccine.

This clonotype was picked up a small number of times. The chain couples TRBV6-1 to TRBJ2-5; TRBD2 agrees at 9 bases. This CDR3 comprises 14 residues. V was pared by 7 bases and J by 1 base, with 4 bases of the junction left unmatched. Germline lookup yields CDR1 MNHNS and CDR2 SASEGT. The CDR3 here is CASTLSGGQETQYF. The CDR3 region has the DNA TGTGCCAGCACTCTTAGCGGGGGCCAAGAGACCCAGTACTTC.

V gene TRBV11-3 combines with J gene TRBJ2-2, with D perhaps given as TRBD1 or TRBD2 (6 bases each). CDR1 and CDR2 (germline): SGHNT, YENEEA. Deletions cut 2 bases from V and 7 bases from J, with 11 bases between. This CDR3 spans 14 amino acids. In DNA, the CDR3 is TGTGCCAGCAGCTTATGGGGGGCGAGCGGGGAGCTGTTTTTT. This encodes CASSLWGASGELFF.

Only a few counts were recorded for this clonotype. CDR3: CATSHPGQDTYEQYF. The CDR3 bases are TGTGCCACCTCCCACCCGGGACAGGACACCTACGAGCAGTACTTC. The V gene is TRBV15, the J gene TRBJ2-7, with 8 bases matching TRBD1. V was clipped by 8 bases and J by 2 bases; unmatched bases: 11. The length of the CDR3 is 15 residues. Per the germline V gene, CDR1 is LNHNV and CDR2 is YYDKDF (reference sequence).

In its sample, this clonotype was seen a few times. The chain combines TRBV24-1 with TRBJ2-1; maybe TRBD1 (5 bases). Germline lookup yields CDR1 KGHDR and CDR2 SFDVKD. The CDR3 contains 14 residues. Trimming left V 6 bases short and J 2 bases short, with 10 bases between. As DNA, the CDR3 is TGTGCCACCAGTACAGGTCCTACCTACAATGAGCAGTTCTTC. This codes for CATSTGPTYNEQFF.

In this sample, this clonotype turned up a few times. The gene calls are TRBV20-1 and TRBJ1-5; D is unclear. The V end was cut by 4 bases, the J end by 3 bases, with 13 bases between. This CDR3 spans 14 amino acids. Germline V CDR1 and CDR2: DFQATT, SNEGSKA (reference sequence). CDR3 DNA sequence: TGCAGTGCTAACCCCTTGTCTGACAATCAGCCCCAGCATTTT. This sequence encodes CSANPLSDNQPQHF.

This clonotype was detected a few times. This sequence joins TRBV15 and TRBJ2-5, with a possible D match to TRBD2 (5 bases). V was pared by 6 bases and J by 6 bases, with 17 bases between. The germline V gene encodes CDR1 LNHNV and CDR2 YYDKDF (reference sequence). The CDR3 has 14 amino acids. The DNA of the CDR3 is TGTGCCACCAGGCGGCAAGAGGGTCTGCAGACCCAGTACTTC. It encodes CATRRQEGLQTQYF. Combining the CDR3 with reference TRBV15 and TRBJ2-5 gives the whole variable domain DAMVIQNPRYQVTQFGKPVTLSCSQTLNHNVMYWYQQKSSQAPKLLFHYYDKDFNNEADTPDNFQSRRPNTSFCFLDIRSPGLGDTAMYLCATRRQEGLQTQYFGPGTRLLVL.

The V call is TRBV7-3, the J call TRBJ2-3, with D possibly being TRBD2 (7 bases). CDR1 is SGHTA and CDR2 is FQGTGA in the germline V gene. This CDR3 is built from 17 residues. V was trimmed by 5 bases and J by 0 bases, leaving 18 bases between them. As DNA, the CDR3 is TGTGCCAGCAGCACCCTAGGGGGGGCGGGGAGCACAGATACGCAGTATTTT. Its protein product is CASSTLGGAGSTDTQYF. Looking up the rest from reference TRBV7-3 and TRBJ2-3 gives the full variable domain: GAGVSQTPSNKVTEKGKYVELRCDPISGHTALYWYRQSLGQGPEFLIYFQGTGAADDSGLPNDRFFAVRPEGSVSTLKIQRTERGDSAVYLCASSTLGGAGSTDTQYFGPGTRLTVL.

V usage is TRBV19 and J usage is TRBJ2-2; D is uncertain. The CDR3 covers 14 residues. Germline values: CDR1 LNHDA, CDR2 SQIVND (reference sequence). V was clipped by 7 bases and J by 1 base, with 10 bases between them. Here the CDR3 DNA reads TGTGCCAGTAACCCGACGGTGAACACCGGGGAGCTGTTTTTT. Translation gives CASNPTVNTGELFF.

This clonotype came up a few times. This chain joins TRBV20-1 and TRBJ2-7; TRBD1 might be the D (5 bases). Germline-derived CDR1 and CDR2 are DFQATT and SNEGSKA (reference sequence). This CDR3 spans 15 amino acids. Trimming cost V 2 bases and J 1 base, with 15 bases left between them. The DNA of the CDR3 is TGCAGTGCTAGACTACAGGCTAAGGTGTCCTACGAGCAGTACTTC. This codes for CSARLQAKVSYEQYF.

Of note for this clonotype: A read error is likely, as this CDR3 ends without the conserved phenylalanine or tryptophan. The chain recombines TRBV25-1 with TRBJ1-6; 7 bases line up with TRBD1. Germline trimming cut 10 bases from V and 9 bases from J; bases unmatched to any gene: 9. The V gene's germline CDR1 is MGHDK and CDR2 SYGVNS. The CDR3 is made up of 13 amino acids. The CDR3 DNA reads TGTGCCACCGAACAGGGGATTGGTTCACCCCTCCACCTT. Amino acids: CATEQGIGSPLHL.

This clonotype was seen only a few times. The genes are TRBV5-1 and TRBJ2-7; a weak D match, TRBD1 (7 bases). The ends were cut back, 4 bases at V and 4 bases at J, with 18 bases in the middle. Germline-derived CDR1 and CDR2 are SGHRS and YFSETQ. The CDR3 runs to 15 residues. The CDR3 spells CASSRSATGTYEQYF. As DNA, the CDR3 is TGCGCCAGCAGCCGTTCAGCGACAGGGACTTACGAGCAGTACTTC.

V and J are TRBV6-2 or TRBV6-3 and TRBJ1-1, with D maybe TRBD1 (5 bases). The ends were cut back, 0 bases at V and 3 bases at J, with 14 bases in the middle. Per germline, CDR1 MNHEY and CDR2 SVGEGT. The CDR3 covers 16 residues. CDR3 loop: CASSYSGLTGHTEAFF. Written as DNA, the CDR3 is TGTGCCAGCAGTTACTCGGGTCTTACAGGTCACACTGAAGCTTTCTTT.

CDR3 region: CASRRTGTSNYGYTF. CDR3 DNA sequence: TGTGCCAGCAGACGAACAGGGACCTCTAACTATGGCTACACCTTC. This sequence joins TRBV6-1 and TRBJ1-2, with D possibly TRBD1 on 6 matching bases. The V gene lost 6 bases and the J gene lost 0 bases, with 14 bases spanning the gap. In germline, CDR1 is MNHNS, CDR2 SASEGT. CDR3 size: 15 residues.

The rearrangement uses TRBV6-5 and TRBJ2-3, with TRBD2 matching 9 bases. This CDR3 region has 16 residues. The junction had 8 bases not matched to a gene; V was cut back by 2 bases and J by 5 bases. The germline V gene encodes CDR1 MNHEY and CDR2 SVGAGI. The CDR3 loop reads CASSYGPSGAGDTQYF. CDR3 DNA: TGTGCCAGCAGTTACGGGCCTAGCGGGGCGGGAGATACGCAGTATTTT.